Each of the 27 T cell receptor beta chains below was sequenced from the same sample in a study of CD8 T cells in Susac syndrome. Random hexamers were used to reverse transcribe an amount of roughly 0.5 to 1 ug RNA. TCRdb used MiXCR to reprocess the immunoSEQ multiplex PCR reads, holding one entry per CDR3 protein. This table has some 110,000 distinct CDR3 sequences, about 92% appearing once. Sequencing was performed on CD4+ T cells from PBMCs. Receptors originate from a human donor with multiple sclerosis.

This chain connects TRBV2 to TRBJ2-3; no definite D call. Per the germline V gene, CDR1 is SNHLY and CDR2 is FYNNEI. Trimming took 6 bases from V and 2 from J, leaving 21 bases between them. The CDR3 contains 17 residues. This chain's CDR3 is CASRNAPVPGSTDTQYF. The CDR3 nucleotides read TGTGCCAGCAGGAACGCCCCGGTCCCAGGATCCACAGATACGCAGTATTTT.

The J gene is TRBJ1-1, the V gene TRBV12-5; TRBD1 matches 8 bases. Trimming at V came to 9 bases and at J to 0 bases, leaving 6 bases not matched to a gene. This CDR3 contains 14 residues. Germline CDR1 and CDR2: LGHNT and FRNRAP. The CDR3 region has the DNA TGTGCTAGCGGGACAGGTAACATGAACACTGAAGCTTTCTTT. It is translated as CASGTGNMNTEAFF. The whole variable domain, remainder taken from reference TRBV12-5 and TRBJ1-1, is DARVTQTPRHKVTEMGQEVTMRCQPILGHNTVFWYRQTMMQGLELLAYFRNRAPLDDSGMPKDRFSAEMPDATLATLKIQPSEPRDSAVYFCASGTGNMNTEAFFGQGTRLTVV.

This clonotype was observed a handful of times. The chain recombines TRBV18 with TRBJ1-1, with D unclear. The germline V gene encodes CDR1 KGHSH and CDR2 LQKENI. The V end was cut by 5 bases, the J end by 2 bases, with 6 bases between. This CDR3 region has 12 residues. The CDR3 protein is CASSLPNTEAFF. The CDR3 DNA is TGTGCCAGCTCATTACCCAACACTGAAGCTTTCTTT. Filled out from reference TRBV18 and TRBJ1-1, the complete variable domain reads NAGVMQNPRHLVRRRGQEARLRCSPMKGHSHVYWYRQLPEEGLKFMVYLQKENIIDESGMPKERFSAEFPKEGPSILRIQQVVRGDSAAYFCASSLPNTEAFFGQGTRLTVV.

The gene calls are TRBV12-3 or TRBV12-4 and TRBJ2-2; 7 nucleotides line up with TRBD2. V was pared by 3 bases and J by 3 bases, with 4 bases of the junction left unmatched. This CDR3 has 15 residues. The DNA for the CDR3 is TGTGCCAGCAGTTTGGGAGGGACCCACACCGGGGAGCTGTTTTTT. Protein sequence: CASSLGGTHTGELFF.

The chain links TRBV7-2 to TRBJ2-4; TRBD2 might be the D (7 bases). The CDR3 consists of 16 residues. V was cut by 1 base and J by 4 bases, with 14 bases left in between. Germline V CDR1 and CDR2: SGHTA, FQGNSA. The CDR3 region has the DNA TGTGCCAGCAGCTTAGGACAAGGGGGGGCTAAAAACATTCAGTACTTC. Amino acid sequence: CASSLGQGGAKNIQYF.

This chain connects TRBV6-1 to TRBJ2-3, with TRBD2 matching 9 bases. This CDR3 spans 17 amino acids. The J segment lost 2 bases and the V segment lost 2 bases, leaving 8 bases of the junction unmatched. Germline V CDR1 and CDR2: MNHNS, SASEGT. This chain's CDR3 is CASSETGTSLYTDTQYF. Here the CDR3 DNA reads TGTGCCAGCAGTGAAACCGGGACTAGCCTATACACAGATACGCAGTATTTT.

The chain has TRBV2 and TRBJ1-1; D is uncertain. The CDR3 sequence is 13 residues long. V was trimmed by 4 bases and J by 4 bases, leaving 10 bases between them. The germline V gene encodes CDR1 SNHLY and CDR2 FYNNEI. CDR3 bases: TGTGCCAGCAGTGTACACGGGGTCACTGAAGCTTTCTTT. Its protein product is CASSVHGVTEAFF.

V usage is TRBV5-4 and J usage is TRBJ2-2, with D uncertain. V dropped 0 bases and J dropped 0 bases, with 3 bases sitting between them. There are 14 residues in the CDR3. Germline CDR1 SGHNT, CDR2 YYREEE (reference sequence). The CDR3 sequence: CASSLEANTGELFF. For the CDR3, the DNA is TGTGCCAGCAGCTTGGAGGCGAACACCGGGGAGCTGTTTTTT.

The V gene is TRBV9, the J gene TRBJ2-1; D is unclear. V lost 0 bases and J 0 bases, leaving 13 bases between the germline ends. The CDR3 loop spans 17 amino acids. The germline CDR1 and CDR2 sequences are SGDLS and YYNGEE. CDR3 amino acids: CASSVEAFPSSYNEQFF. The CDR3 DNA is TGTGCCAGCAGCGTAGAGGCCTTCCCCAGCTCCTACAATGAGCAGTTCTTC.

The genes are TRBV5-6 and TRBJ2-6, with D perhaps matching TRBD1 or TRBD2 (6 bases each). V lost 9 bases and J lost 0, with 25 bases in between. This CDR3 region has 19 residues. Germline CDR1 reads SGHDT; CDR2 reads YYEEEE. The CDR3 DNA reads as TGTGCCACCGGGCCACTGGGGGGACAAAGGTACTCTGGGGCCAACGTCCTGACTTTC. This gives the protein CATGPLGGQRYSGANVLTF.

The chain combines TRBV12-3 or TRBV12-4 with TRBJ2-3; D is unclear. The CDR3 consists of 13 residues. V lost 6 bases and J 5 bases, leaving 12 bases between the germline ends. This chain's CDR3 is CASSPGRVDTQYF. As DNA, the CDR3 is TGTGCCAGCAGCCCCGGACGGGTAGATACGCAGTATTTT.

The V gene is TRBV7-2, the J gene TRBJ1-5; no clear D gene. The germline V gene has CDR1 SGHTA and CDR2 FQGNSA. Trimming shortened V by 4 bases and J by 4 bases, and 11 bases separated the two germline ends. The CDR3 totals 14 residues. The CDR3 sequence is CASSSLTVNQPQHF. CDR3 bases: TGTGCCAGCAGCTCCCTAACAGTTAATCAGCCCCAGCATTTT.

The chain has TRBV4-2 and TRBJ1-5; 7 bases align to TRBD1. Trimming removed 7 bases from V and 1 base from J; junction bases left unmatched: 7. The CDR3 consists of 15 residues. Germline CDR1 LGHNA, CDR2 YNFKEQ. CDR3 region: CASNRDRASNQPQHF. The CDR3 DNA is TGTGCCAGCAATAGAGACAGGGCCAGCAATCAGCCCCAGCATTTT.

The rearrangement joins TRBV5-6 to TRBJ2-7, with 9 bases matching TRBD1. This CDR3 has 15 amino acids. V was pared by 4 bases and J by 7 bases, with 12 bases of the junction left unmatched. Germline CDR1 reads SGHDT; CDR2 reads YYEEEE. The CDR3 here is CASSRWGQGFVEQYF. CDR3 nucleotides: TGTGCCAGCAGCCGTTGGGGACAGGGTTTCGTAGAGCAGTACTTC.

This chain uses TRBV24-1 with TRBJ1-2; perhaps TRBD1 as D (6 bases). The CDR3 covers 13 residues. Germline V CDR1 and CDR2: KGHDR, SFDVKD. The V end was cut by 3 bases, the J end by 6 bases, with 10 bases between. For the CDR3, the DNA is TGTGCCACCAGTGATAAGGCAGGGGATGGCTACACCTTC. Translation gives CATSDKAGDGYTF.

The chain recombines TRBV4-1 with TRBJ2-3, with D possibly TRBD2 on 5 matching bases. The CDR3 has 16 amino acids. CDR1 MGHRA and CDR2 YSYEKL come from the germline V gene. V was pared by 0 bases and J by 4 bases, with 14 bases between. This chain's CDR3 is CASSQDPGVGADTQYF. CDR3 DNA sequence: TGCGCCAGCAGCCAAGATCCCGGGGTTGGGGCAGATACGCAGTATTTT.

The CDR3, as DNA: TGTGCCAGTAGTATAGGACAGTCGCGGGGCTACACCTTC. This translates into CASSIGQSRGYTF. This chain uses TRBV19 with TRBJ1-2; possible D gene TRBD1, 5 bases. V was shortened by 1 base and J by 8 bases, with 11 bases between the two germline ends. The length of the CDR3 is 13 residues. From germline, CDR1 is LNHDA and CDR2 SQIVND (reference sequence).

The V and J genes are TRBV5-6 and TRBJ2-5; 12 nucleotides align to TRBD2. The CDR3 has 15 residues. The germline V gene has CDR1 SGHDT and CDR2 YYEEEE. V lost 4 bases to trimming and J lost 4 bases; unmatched junction nucleotides: 5. The CDR3 reads CASSVLAGGGETQYF. As DNA, the CDR3 is TGTGCCAGCAGCGTACTAGCGGGGGGCGGAGAGACCCAGTACTTC.

This chain connects TRBV4-1 to TRBJ1-3; no reliable D call. This CDR3 comprises 17 residues. Trimming removed 1 base from V and 0 bases from J, with 13 bases in between. CDR1 and CDR2 (germline): MGHRA, YSYEKL. CDR3 sequence: CASSQGVLGYSGNTIYF. The CDR3 DNA reads as TGCGCCAGCAGCCAAGGGGTCCTGGGCTACTCTGGAAACACCATATATTTT.

The rearrangement links TRBV28 to TRBJ2-7, with 7 bases identical to TRBD1. The CDR3 is 11 residues long. Germline V gene sequence: CDR1 MDHEN, CDR2 SYDVKM. The junction had 1 base not matched to a gene; V was cut back by 6 bases and J by 5 bases. CDR3 residues: CASSTGDEQYF. DNA of the CDR3: TGTGCCAGCAGCACAGGGGACGAGCAGTACTTC. The whole variable domain, filled in from reference TRBV28 and TRBJ2-7, reads DVKVTQSSRYLVKRTGEKVFLECVQDMDHENMFWYRQDPGLGLRLIYFSYDVKMKEKGDIPEGYSVSREKKERFSLILESASTNQTSMYLCASSTGDEQYFGPGTRLTVT.

V is TRBV4-1 and J is TRBJ2-1, with 8 bases that match TRBD2. V lost 0 bases to trimming and J lost 2 bases; unmatched junction nucleotides: 9. The CDR3 spans 18 residues. Germline V gene sequence: CDR1 MGHRA, CDR2 YSYEKL. CDR3 nucleotide sequence: TGCGCCAGCAGCCAAGATGGTGGGACGGGGGGGCCCTACAATGAGCAGTTCTTC. Protein sequence: CASSQDGGTGGPYNEQFF.

This chain's CDR3 is CSARDRGGRSSKGDEQYF. The DNA for the CDR3 is TGCAGTGCTAGAGATCGAGGGGGGCGCAGCAGCAAGGGGGACGAGCAGTACTTC. The J gene is TRBJ2-7, the V gene TRBV20-1; D is possibly TRBD1 or TRBD2 (6 bases each). CDR1 and CDR2 from the germline V gene are DFQATT and SNEGSKA (reference sequence). This CDR3 has 18 residues. V shed 0 bases and J shed 5 bases, with 26 bases lying between them.

The rearrangement links TRBV7-9 to TRBJ1-1; no clear D. The V end was cut by 3 bases, the J end by 2 bases, with 10 bases between. The CDR3 is 14 residues long. CDR1 and CDR2 (germline): SEHNR, FQNEAQ (reference sequence). The CDR3 loop is CASSFEGGNTEAFF. For the CDR3, the DNA is TGTGCCAGCAGCTTTGAAGGCGGAAACACTGAAGCTTTCTTT.

The chain joins TRBV20-1 to TRBJ2-2; 8 bases agree with TRBD1. The trim removed 0 bases at V and 6 bases at J, leaving 0 bases unmatched. This CDR3 contains 13 residues. CDR1 is DFQATT and CDR2 is SNEGSKA in the germline V gene (reference sequence). CDR3 sequence (DNA): TGCAGTGCTAGAGAACAGGGGGCCGGGGAGCTGTTTTTT. Translated: CSAREQGAGELFF.

The chain recombines TRBV12-3 or TRBV12-4 with TRBJ2-7; 9 nucleotides align to TRBD1. The CDR3 consists of 14 residues. The V and J ends lost 6 bases and 6 bases, in that order; junction bases with no gene match: 9. CDR3 sequence (DNA): TGTGCCAGCAGGGAGCTACAGGGGGCGTCCGAGCAGTACTTC. As protein: CASRELQGASEQYF.

The rearrangement uses TRBV20-1 and TRBJ2-7; a possible D gene is TRBD1 (6 bases). Trimming left V 1 base short and J 6 bases short, with 7 bases between. The CDR3 sequence is 11 residues long. Germline V gene sequence: CDR1 DFQATT, CDR2 SNEGSKA (reference sequence). CDR3 in amino acids: CSARGQAEQYF. CDR3 sequence (DNA): TGCAGTGCTAGAGGACAGGCCGAGCAGTACTTC.

The chain is built from TRBV20-1 and TRBJ2-2; D is tentatively TRBD1 or TRBD2 (5 bases each). This CDR3 is built from 15 residues. V was cut by 4 bases and J by 3 bases, with 15 bases left in between. Germline V lookup: CDR1 DFQATT, CDR2 SNEGSKA (reference sequence). The CDR3 DNA sequence: TGCAGTGCTAAGGGGCCACTGGGGGACACCGGGGAGCTGTTTTTT. Its protein is CSAKGPLGDTGELFF.